This T cell receptor beta chain was found in a study of blood T cell repertoires in COVID-19. Background on the study: Researchers got acute and convalescent COVID-19 samples from the United States, Italy and Spain. PBMCs, B-cell-depleted T cells, or T cells were the source of the cDNA or gDNA that made up the material.

The CDR3 covers 16 residues. The V end was cut by 1 base, the J end by 2 bases, with 12 bases between. Germline CDR1 MGHRA, CDR2 YSYEKL. This clone was seen only once. Authors' data handling: Amplification of reference gene primers provided the estimated nucleated cell counts. Measured with immunoSEQ multiplex PCR; TCRdb has only the in-frame clones, and not every one. Clonal size and the V and J genes are those of that table, whereas D and trimming came from the DNA. The table lists more than 65,000 clones, about 79% of them singletons. The chain combines TRBV4-1 with TRBJ1-5; D is ambiguous. Sequenced sample: peripheral blood. The receptor's source is a woman aged 45-59 years with acute or convalescent COVID-19. DNA for the CDR3: TGCGCCAGCAGCCAAGGGCGCGGGCAAGGCAATCAGCCCCAGCATTTT. Its protein product is CASSQGRGQGNQPQHF.